Presented here are 29 T cell receptor beta chains from one specimen sequenced in a study of cytomegalovirus exposure and HLA in healthy donors. The PCR ran on 60 Vbeta and 13 Jbeta primers. Assay used: immunoSEQ multiplex PCR; TCRdb lists only in-frame clones, some missing. The sample totals about 110,000 clones. The sequenced sample was PBMCs. These receptors originate from a man younger than 40 in good health and CMV-seronegative.

V is TRBV7-9 and J is TRBJ2-5; D not certain. This CDR3 is 12 amino acids long. Germline CDR1 SEHNR, CDR2 FQNEAQ (reference sequence). V gave up 2 bases and J gave up 5 bases, with 6 bases separating them. Here the CDR3 reads CASSLLQETQYF. The CDR3 DNA reads as TGTGCCAGCAGCTTACTCCAGGAGACCCAGTACTTC.

J is TRBJ2-5 and V is TRBV10-3; 10 nucleotides agree with TRBD1. Trimming took 4 bases from V and 4 from J; bases not matched to a gene: 9. The germline V gene encodes CDR1 ENHRY and CDR2 SYGVKD. The CDR3 contains 16 residues. CDR3 protein: CAISGGLGTGVETQYF. The CDR3 nucleotides read TGTGCCATCAGTGGAGGGTTAGGGACAGGGGTAGAGACCCAGTACTTC.

This chain connects TRBV27 to TRBJ2-7; the D gene is possibly TRBD1 (6 bases). The CDR3 spans 14 residues. Germline V CDR1 and CDR2: MNHEY, SMNVEV (reference sequence). Trimming took off 3 bases at V and 3 bases at J, with 12 bases between the two ends. The chain's CDR3 is CASSLGAWFYEQYF. The CDR3 nucleotides are TGTGCCAGCAGTTTGGGGGCCTGGTTCTACGAGCAGTACTTC.

The chain combines TRBV6-4 with TRBJ2-1; weak D call: TRBD2 (6 bases). Trimming stripped 5 bases from V and 8 bases from J, with 13 bases between. The CDR3 loop spans 13 amino acids. The germline V gene has CDR1 MRHNA and CDR2 SNTAGT. The CDR3 nucleotides read TGTGCCAGCAGTTCCGAAGGAGGGTATGAGCAGTTCTTC. It codes for CASSSEGGYEQFF.

The chain couples TRBV5-1 to TRBJ2-3, with D unresolved. V was cut by 0 bases and J by 6 bases, with 14 bases left in between. In germline, CDR1 is SGHRS, CDR2 YFSETQ. CDR3 length equals 15 residues. As DNA, the CDR3 is TGCGCCAGCAGCTTGGCTCCAGGATCGATGGATACGCAGTATTTT. It translates to CASSLAPGSMDTQYF.

The chain couples TRBV6-6 to TRBJ1-2; 9 bases are a match to TRBD1. The CDR3 spans 13 residues. The V gene's germline CDR1 is MNHNY and CDR2 SVGAGI (reference sequence). The trim removed 6 bases at V and 12 bases at J, leaving 11 bases unmatched. CDR3 residues: CASSHFRQGVDTF. The CDR3 DNA is TGTGCCAGCAGCCACTTCCGACAGGGGGTGGACACCTTC.

This rearrangement joins TRBV9 to TRBJ2-3, with 10 bases that match TRBD2. CDR1 is SGDLS and CDR2 is YYNGEE in the germline V gene. The V gene end was trimmed by 3 bases and the J gene end by 6 bases; junction bases not matched to a gene: 10. The CDR3 is 16 amino acids. Here the CDR3 reads CASSATSLAGVDTQYF. The CDR3 nucleotides are TGTGCCAGCAGCGCAACCTCCCTAGCGGGGGTCGATACGCAGTATTTT.

The rearrangement links TRBV6-1 to TRBJ1-2; D unresolved. This CDR3 spans 11 amino acids. Germline CDR1 reads MNHNS; CDR2 reads SASEGT. V dropped 0 bases and J dropped 8 bases, with 4 bases sitting between them. Here the CDR3 reads CASSEARGYTF. The CDR3, as DNA: TGTGCCAGCAGTGAAGCGCGGGGCTACACCTTC.

J is TRBJ2-2 and V is TRBV6-1; D may be TRBD2 (6 bases). Germline values: CDR1 MNHNS, CDR2 SASEGT. The germline V and J ends were trimmed by 8 bases and 6 bases, with 13 bases remaining between them. The CDR3 length is 13 residues. DNA for the CDR3: TGTGCCAGCGATTGGGGGGTGGCCGGGGAGCTGTTTTTT. Its protein product is CASDWGVAGELFF.

This chain uses TRBV18 with TRBJ1-5; 7 bases agree with TRBD1. The trim removed 6 bases at V and 4 bases at J, leaving 6 bases unmatched. The CDR3 covers 14 residues. Per germline, CDR1 KGHSH and CDR2 LQKENI. CDR3 loop: CASSRQGQNQPQHF. The CDR3 region has the DNA TGTGCCAGCTCCAGACAGGGACAAAATCAGCCCCAGCATTTT. The full variable domain, its missing parts supplied by reference TRBV18 and TRBJ1-5, is NAGVMQNPRHLVRRRGQEARLRCSPMKGHSHVYWYRQLPEEGLKFMVYLQKENIIDESGMPKERFSAEFPKEGPSILRIQQVVRGDSAAYFCASSRQGQNQPQHFGDGTRLSIL.

J is TRBJ2-7 and V is TRBV7-2, with D unresolved. CDR3 length: 13 residues. V gave up 1 base and J gave up 1 base, with 5 bases separating them. The germline V gene has CDR1 SGHTA and CDR2 FQGNSA. The CDR3 spells CASSLGRSYEQYF. DNA for the CDR3: TGTGCCAGCAGCTTAGGGCGGTCCTACGAGCAGTACTTC.

As regards this clone: A junction boundary mismatches the germline segment, possibly from a read error. This chain uses TRBV5-1 with TRBJ2-5; 7 bases map to TRBD2. The DNA matches TRBJ2-7 better at its end, which makes the J call doubtful. CDR1 SGHRS and CDR2 YFSETQ come from the germline V gene. This CDR3 has 16 amino acids. The CDR3 protein is CASSLEGDYALYEQYF. The CDR3 DNA follows: TGCGCCAGCAGTTTGGAAGGGGACTATGCCCTCTACGAGCAGTACTTC.

The chain couples TRBV28 to TRBJ2-7, with D perhaps matching TRBD2 (7 bases). Germline CDR1 MDHEN, CDR2 SYDVKM. Trimming removed 7 bases from V and 3 bases from J, with 10 bases in between. This CDR3 comprises 12 residues. The CDR3 DNA reads as TGTGCCAGCACAGGGGACTACTACGAGCAGTACTTC. This gives the protein CASTGDYYEQYF.

The rearrangement uses TRBV15 and TRBJ2-5, with D unresolved. V was pared by 3 bases and J by 3 bases, with 5 bases between. Germline V CDR1 and CDR2: LNHNV, YYDKDF (reference sequence). The CDR3 runs 12 residues. CDR3 nucleotide sequence: TGTGCCACCAGCAGGGTAGAAGAGACCCAGTACTTC. As protein: CATSRVEETQYF. Full variable domain (outside the CDR3, taken from reference TRBV15 and TRBJ2-5): DAMVIQNPRYQVTQFGKPVTLSCSQTLNHNVMYWYQQKSSQAPKLLFHYYDKDFNNEADTPDNFQSRRPNTSFCFLDIRSPGLGDTAMYLCATSRVEETQYFGPGTRLLVL.

The genes are TRBV19 and TRBJ2-6, with D possibly TRBD2 on 6 matching bases. Germline lookup yields CDR1 LNHDA and CDR2 SQIVND (reference sequence). The CDR3 length is 15 residues. Deletions cut 7 bases from V and 1 base from J, with 11 bases between. CDR3 sequence (DNA): TGTGCCAGTAAGGAGGGATCTTCTGGGGCCAACGTCCTGACTTTC. It codes for CASKEGSSGANVLTF.

V and J are TRBV7-2 and TRBJ1-3, with 7 positions matching TRBD1. The junction had 8 bases not matched to a gene; V was cut back by 5 bases and J by 4 bases. This CDR3 region has 15 residues. Germline V lookup: CDR1 SGHTA, CDR2 FQGNSA. CDR3 bases: TGTGCCAGCAGCCCGTTGCGGGACAGAGGAAACACCATATATTTT. Its translation: CASSPLRDRGNTIYF.

The genes are TRBV4-2 and TRBJ2-5, with 10 bases that match TRBD2. The CDR3 consists of 18 residues. In germline, CDR1 is LGHNA, CDR2 YNFKEQ. V gave up 0 bases and J gave up 4 bases; unmatched junction bases: 11. The CDR3 DNA sequence: TGTGCCAGCAGCCAAGAAATGGCTAGCGGGGGTATTCGAGAGACCCAGTACTTC. The encoded protein is CASSQEMASGGIRETQYF.

The chain employs TRBV6-4 and TRBJ2-3; weak D call: TRBD1 (6 bases). V was trimmed by 5 bases and J by 4 bases, leaving 19 bases between them. This CDR3 has 16 amino acids. Looked up from germline, CDR1 is MRHNA and CDR2 is SNTAGT. The CDR3 nucleotides read TGTGCCAGCAGTCCACAGGGTATTGGGGCCTCAGATACGCAGTATTTT. It codes for CASSPQGIGASDTQYF.

This sequence joins TRBV28 and TRBJ1-5, with a possible D match to TRBD1 (5 bases). The CDR3 is 16 amino acids. Germline CDR1 is MDHEN and CDR2 is SYDVKM. Trimming removed 4 bases at V and 2 bases at J, with 15 bases between. The CDR3 protein is CASSSPPRGGNQPQHF. The CDR3 DNA sequence: TGTGCCAGCAGTTCCCCCCCCCGGGGGGGCAATCAGCCCCAGCATTTT.

The chain joins TRBV4-1 to TRBJ2-5; 9 bases agree with TRBD2. CDR1 and CDR2 from the germline V gene are MGHRA and YSYEKL. The CDR3 contains 16 residues. V shed 2 bases, J shed 5 bases, and the junction held 9 bases outside the gene matches. The CDR3 nucleotides are TGCGCCAGCAGCCAAACCCTAGCGGGGTGGCGGGAGACCCAGTACTTC. Protein product: CASSQTLAGWRETQYF.

The chain recombines TRBV9 with TRBJ1-5; perhaps TRBD1 as D (6 bases). With 0 bases removed from V and 4 bases from J, the gap between germline ends came to 11 bases. CDR3 length: 15 residues. Germline loops: CDR1 SGDLS, CDR2 YYNGEE. CDR3 region: CASSVEDRPNQPQHF. DNA of the CDR3: TGTGCCAGCAGCGTAGAGGACAGACCGAATCAGCCCCAGCATTTT.

V is TRBV9 and J is TRBJ1-1; D not resolved. This CDR3 is 16 amino acids long. In germline, CDR1 is SGDLS, CDR2 YYNGEE. With 0 bases removed from V and 1 base from J, the gap between germline ends came to 13 bases. CDR3 DNA sequence: TGTGCCAGCAGCGTAGCTCCCCCCACTCAGAACACTGAAGCTTTCTTT. Amino acid sequence: CASSVAPPTQNTEAFF.

The V call is TRBV5-1, the J call TRBJ1-1, with 9 bases identical to TRBD1. Germline CDR1 and CDR2: SGHRS and YFSETQ. V lost 4 bases and J lost 6; bases outside the gene matches: 7. This CDR3 comprises 14 residues. The CDR3 sequence is CASSPPTGGPEAFF. Here the CDR3 DNA reads TGCGCCAGCAGCCCACCGACAGGGGGTCCTGAAGCTTTCTTT.

This chain's CDR3 is CASSPGLGDTEAFF. In DNA, the CDR3 is TGTGCCAGCAGCCCTGGGCTCGGGGACACTGAAGCTTTCTTT. The chain uses TRBV5-6 and TRBJ1-1; D ambiguous. Germline lookup yields CDR1 SGHDT and CDR2 YYEEEE. The CDR3 is 14 residues long. Trimming removed 4 bases from V and 3 bases from J, with 13 bases in between. Variable domain in full (rest from reference TRBV5-6 and TRBJ1-1): DAGVTQSPTHLIKTRGQQVTLRCSPKSGHDTVSWYQQALGQGPQFIFQYYEEEERQRGNFPDRFSGHQFPNYSSELNVNALLLGDSALYLCASSPGLGDTEAFFGQGTRLTVV.

The J gene is TRBJ1-1, the V gene TRBV6-5; possible D gene TRBD1, 5 bases. The germline V gene encodes CDR1 MNHEY and CDR2 SVGAGI. V was pared by 6 bases and J by 0 bases, with 14 bases between. This CDR3 region has 15 residues. CDR3 region: CASRIRDFMNTEAFF. In nucleotides, the CDR3 is TGTGCCAGCAGGATCCGGGACTTCATGAACACTGAAGCTTTCTTT.

J is TRBJ2-3 and V is TRBV6-5; D remains ambiguous. The ends were cut back, 2 bases at V and 0 bases at J, with 9 bases in the middle. The CDR3 is 15 amino acids. Germline CDR1 MNHEY, CDR2 SVGAGI. Written as DNA, the CDR3 is TGTGCCAGCAGTTACCAGGCAGTTAGCACAGATACGCAGTATTTT. This codes for CASSYQAVSTDTQYF.

The CDR3 sequence is CASSHRQSEAFF. For the CDR3, the DNA is TGTGCCAGCAGCCACCGACAGTCAGAAGCTTTCTTT. The rearrangement joins TRBV6-5 to TRBJ1-1, with D perhaps TRBD1 (5 bases). Germline-derived CDR1 and CDR2 are MNHEY and SVGAGI. V was trimmed by 6 bases and J by 8 bases, leaving 13 bases between them. This CDR3 is 12 amino acids long.

This chain uses TRBV5-1 with TRBJ2-5; TRBD2 is a possible D gene (7 bases). The J call is doubtful: the DNA matches TRBJ2-7 better. Germline V gives CDR1 SGHRS, CDR2 YFSETQ. The CDR3 contains 15 residues. The CDR3 region is CASSIQGGGMGEQYF. The DNA for the CDR3 is TGCGCCAGCAGCATACAGGGAGGGGGTATGGGCGAGCAGTACTTC.

The chain couples TRBV21-1 to TRBJ1-4; the tabulated D call, TRBD1, remains unverified against the DNA. TRBV21-1 is classified as a pseudogene. The CDR3 extends over 16 amino acids. The CDR3: CASSPHRTGASEKLFF. The CDR3 region has the DNA TGTGCCAGCAGCCCCCATCGGACAGGGGCTAGTGAAAAACTGTTTTTT.